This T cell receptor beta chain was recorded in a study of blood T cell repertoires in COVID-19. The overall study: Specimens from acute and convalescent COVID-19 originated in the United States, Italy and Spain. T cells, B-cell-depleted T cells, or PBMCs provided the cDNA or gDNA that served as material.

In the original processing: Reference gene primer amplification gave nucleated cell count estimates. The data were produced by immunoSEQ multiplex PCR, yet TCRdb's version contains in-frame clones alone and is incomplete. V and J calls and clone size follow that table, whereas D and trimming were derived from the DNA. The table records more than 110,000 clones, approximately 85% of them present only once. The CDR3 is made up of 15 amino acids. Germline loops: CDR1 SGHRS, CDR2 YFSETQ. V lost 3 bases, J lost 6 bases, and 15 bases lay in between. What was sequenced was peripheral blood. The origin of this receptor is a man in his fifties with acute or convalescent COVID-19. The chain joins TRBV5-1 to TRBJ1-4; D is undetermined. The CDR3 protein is CASSSGRVSDEKLFF. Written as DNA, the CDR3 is TGCGCCAGCAGCTCGGGTCGGGTTAGCGATGAAAAACTGTTTTTT.